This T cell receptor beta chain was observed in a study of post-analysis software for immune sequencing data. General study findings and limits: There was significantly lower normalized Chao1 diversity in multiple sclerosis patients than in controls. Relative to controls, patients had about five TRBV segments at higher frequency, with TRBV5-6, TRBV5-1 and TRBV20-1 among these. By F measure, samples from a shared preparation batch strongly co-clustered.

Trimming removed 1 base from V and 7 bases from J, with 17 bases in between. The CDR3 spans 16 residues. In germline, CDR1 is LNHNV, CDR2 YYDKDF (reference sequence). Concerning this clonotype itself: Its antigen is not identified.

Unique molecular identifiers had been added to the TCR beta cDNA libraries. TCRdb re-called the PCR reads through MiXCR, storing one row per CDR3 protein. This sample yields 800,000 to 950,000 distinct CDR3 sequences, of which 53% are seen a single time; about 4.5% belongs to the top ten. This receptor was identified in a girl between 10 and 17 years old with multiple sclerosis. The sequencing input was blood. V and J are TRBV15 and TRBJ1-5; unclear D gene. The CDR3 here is CATSRGGGHHGQPQHF. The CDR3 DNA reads TGTGCCACCAGCAGAGGAGGAGGGCACCATGGACAGCCCCAGCATTTT.